The clone carrying this T cell receptor (beta chain) was found many times. This entry belongs to a study of T cells in Graves' hyperthyroidism and ophthalmopathy. The TCR beta CDR3 regions underwent amplification using RNA transcripts as the source. The TCR CDR3 first-round RT-PCR relied on the HTBI primer set. TCRdb itself ran the multiplex PCR reads through MiXCR, one entry per CDR3 protein. The sample lists 550,000 to 650,000 distinct CDR3 sequences, approximately 15% occurring once. Disease duration under 2 months; hyperthyroidism patients were aged 18 to 65. The CDR3 covers 21 residues. The V gene's germline CDR1 is GTSNPN and CDR2 SVGIG (reference sequence). V dropped 5 bases and J dropped 2; count of bases not matched to a gene: 26.

This chain links TRBV30 with TRBJ2-1; 8 bases map to TRBD1. Sequenced input: blood. This TCR was sampled from a woman between 25 and 40 years old with Graves' hyperthyroidism that later progressed to Graves' ophthalmopathy. In DNA form, the CDR3 reads TGTGCCTGGGCGCAGGGGGCTATTTCGGGGAAAGCGGACGTACCCTACAATGAGCAGTTCTTC. Protein product: CAWAQGAISGKADVPYNEQFF. Looking up the rest from reference TRBV30 and TRBJ2-1 gives the full variable domain: SQTIHQWPATLVQPVGSPLSLECTVEGTSNPNLYWYRQAAGRGLQLLFYSVGIGQISSEVPQNLSASRPQDRQFILSSKKLLLSDSGFYLCAWAQGAISGKADVPYNEQFFGPGTRLTVL.